The next 20 T cell receptor beta chains were all read from a single sample in a study of blood T cell repertoires in COVID-19 (dated by TCRdb to between 2020 and 2021). Libraries were made using the immunoSEQ multiplex PCR assay. Here the immuneACCESS table is served through TCRdb, limited to in-frame sequences with V and J called. Missing clones are a known gap in these copies; in checked studies unresolved V genes cover under half, and the rest lacks a known reason. The sample data list 29,000 or so clones, and about 88% of these were observed just once. The ten largest clones take up approximately 9.8% of the sample. The sequencing sample was made of peripheral blood. The receptor set was obtained from a human donor in a cohort sampled during active COVID-19.

The CDR3 loop reads CASSSRYEQYF. CDR3 in DNA: TGTGCCAGCAGTTCCCGCTACGAGCAGTACTTC. The chain employs TRBV2 and TRBJ2-7; D is undetermined. The V end was cut by 5 bases, the J end by 3 bases, with 5 bases between. The CDR3 totals 11 residues. The V gene's germline CDR1 is SNHLY and CDR2 FYNNEI.

V gene TRBV5-4 combines with J gene TRBJ2-3, with D unclear. This CDR3 spans 15 amino acids. Trimming took 0 bases from V and 4 from J, leaving 12 bases between them. Germline values: CDR1 SGHNT, CDR2 YYREEE (reference sequence). The CDR3 bases are TGTGCCAGCAGCTTGGAAACCTTACACCCAGATACGCAGTATTTT. It yields the protein CASSLETLHPDTQYF.

The chain is built from TRBV7-8 and TRBJ1-5, with 10 positions matching TRBD1. Germline V gene data show CDR1 as SGHVS and CDR2 as FQNEAQ. The CDR3 length is 15 residues. V lost 7 bases and J lost 6; bases outside the gene matches: 9. The CDR3 loop reads CASTTGTGAVQPQHF. The CDR3 nucleotides read TGTGCCAGCACTACCGGGACAGGGGCGGTTCAGCCCCAGCATTTT. Full variable domain (outside the CDR3, taken from reference TRBV7-8 and TRBJ1-5): GAGVSQSPRYKVAKRGQDVALRCDPISGHVSLFWYQQALGQGPEFLTYFQNEAQLDKSGLPSDRFFAERPEGSVSTLKIQRTQQEDSAVYLCASTTGTGAVQPQHFGDGTRLSIL.

Worth noting for this clone: The germline gene is not matched at one end of the junction; a read error may be the cause. The chain combines TRBV6-2 or TRBV6-3 with TRBJ1-2, with 7 bases that match TRBD1. CDR3 size: 13 residues. In germline, CDR1 is MNHEY, CDR2 SVGEGT. This chain's CDR3 is CASSQQGRTLKDF. DNA for the CDR3: TGTGCCAGCAGTCAACAGGGGCGGACCCTTAAAGACTTC.

The rearrangement links TRBV7-2 to TRBJ1-1, with 7 bases that match TRBD1. The CDR3 is 15 residues long. Germline V CDR1 and CDR2: SGHTA, FQGNSA. V was pared by 0 bases and J by 0 bases, with 1 base of the junction left unmatched. The CDR3 DNA is TGTGCCAGCAGCTTAGCGAGGGGGCTGAACACTGAAGCTTTCTTT. This codes for CASSLARGLNTEAFF.

V usage is TRBV18 and J usage is TRBJ2-3, with D perhaps matching TRBD2 (7 bases). V was trimmed by 6 bases and J by 4 bases, leaving 14 bases between them. Germline V gene sequence: CDR1 KGHSH, CDR2 LQKENI. The CDR3 consists of 14 residues. CDR3 sequence reads: CASSAAGASDTQYF. Here the CDR3 DNA reads TGTGCCAGCTCTGCCGCGGGGGCTTCAGATACGCAGTATTTT. Full variable domain (rest looked up from reference TRBV18 and TRBJ2-3): NAGVMQNPRHLVRRRGQEARLRCSPMKGHSHVYWYRQLPEEGLKFMVYLQKENIIDESGMPKERFSAEFPKEGPSILRIQQVVRGDSAAYFCASSAAGASDTQYFGPGTRLTVL.

The chain links TRBV11-1 to TRBJ2-2; 12 bases match TRBD2. Trimming at V came to 3 bases and at J to 8 bases, leaving 4 bases not matched to a gene. The CDR3 runs to 15 residues. CDR1 and CDR2 (germline): SGHAT, FQDESV (reference sequence). The CDR3 nucleotides are TGTGCCAGCAGCTTCCTAGCGGGGGGGCCAGGGGAGCTGTTTTTT. Its translation is CASSFLAGGPGELFF. Using reference TRBV11-1 and TRBJ2-2 for the parts outside the CDR3, the full variable domain is EAEVAQSPRYKITEKSQAVAFWCDPISGHATLYWYRQILGQGPELLVQFQDESVVDDSQLPKDRFSAERLKGVDSTLKIQPAELGDSAMYLCASSFLAGGPGELFFGEGSRLTVL.

This chain joins TRBV28 and TRBJ1-5; no definite D call. Trimming removed 6 bases from V and 7 bases from J, with 13 bases in between. Germline V gives CDR1 MDHEN, CDR2 SYDVKM. The length of the CDR3 is 13 residues. DNA for the CDR3: TGTGCCAGCAGCCCATTACGGGTCCAGCCCCAGCATTTT. Translation gives CASSPLRVQPQHF.

The chain recombines TRBV5-4 with TRBJ2-1; 7 bases fit TRBD1. The V gene end was trimmed by 0 bases and the J gene end by 0 bases; junction bases not matched to a gene: 0. The V gene's germline CDR1 is SGHNT and CDR2 YYREEE (reference sequence). The CDR3 consists of 15 residues. The CDR3 DNA sequence: TGTGCCAGCAGCTTGGGACAGGGCTCCTACAATGAGCAGTTCTTC. Translating gives CASSLGQGSYNEQFF. The full variable domain, in which reference TRBV5-4 and TRBJ2-1 provide the parts outside the CDR3, is ETGVTQSPTHLIKTRGQQVTLRCSSQSGHNTVSWYQQALGQGPQFIFQYYREEENGRGNFPPRFSGLQFPNYSSELNVNALELDDSALYLCASSLGQGSYNEQFFGPGTRLTVL.

The V and J genes are TRBV3-1 (or the pseudogene TRBV3-2) and TRBJ2-4; D unresolved. CDR3 length equals 16 residues. Per the germline V gene, CDR1 is LGHDT and CDR2 is YNNKEL (reference sequence). Between the trimmed V and J ends, which lost 0 bases and 0 bases, there was a span of 9 bases. CDR3: CASSQEGRVAKNIQYF. The CDR3 coding sequence is TGTGCCAGCAGCCAAGAAGGCCGGGTAGCCAAAAACATTCAGTACTTC.

The chain combines TRBV27 with TRBJ1-5; TRBD1 matches 9 bases. The CDR3 sequence is 13 residues long. With V trimmed by 6 bases and J by 6 bases, 3 bases remained unmatched. Germline assignment: CDR1 MNHEY and CDR2 SMNVEV (reference sequence). In DNA, the CDR3 is TGTGCCAGCAGCTGGGACAGGGTTCAGCCCCAGCATTTT. Protein sequence: CASSWDRVQPQHF.

The CDR3 reads CASSQGQGDYEQYF. Written as DNA, the CDR3 is TGCGCCAGCAGCCAGGGACAGGGTGACTACGAGCAGTACTTC. This chain links TRBV4-3 with TRBJ2-7; 9 bases map to TRBD1. The V and J ends lost 3 bases and 3 bases, in that order; junction bases with no gene match: 3. Germline-derived CDR1 and CDR2 are LGHNA and YSLEER. CDR3 size: 14 residues.

This sequence joins TRBV21-1 and TRBJ2-3; no DNA check was done on the table's D call, TRBD2. TRBV21-1 is a listed pseudogene. This CDR3 has 15 amino acids. In DNA form, the CDR3 reads TGTGCCAGCAGCGAGATAGCGGGGGGGCTAGATACGCAGTATTTT. Translated, it gives CASSEIAGGLDTQYF.

The chain employs TRBV9 and TRBJ2-5, with 7 bases fitting TRBD2. CDR3 size: 18 residues. Germline loops: CDR1 SGDLS, CDR2 YYNGEE. V trimming: 0 bases; J trimming: 2 bases; junction bases outside the gene matches: 13. The CDR3 region is CASSVGASGTVTQETQYF. The DNA of the CDR3 is TGTGCCAGCAGCGTAGGAGCTAGCGGAACTGTTACGCAAGAGACCCAGTACTTC.

The V call is TRBV7-3, the J call TRBJ2-5, with TRBD1 matching 9 bases. This CDR3 is 13 amino acids long. Germline values: CDR1 SGHTA, CDR2 FQGTGA. With V trimmed by 5 bases and J by 5 bases, 3 bases remained unmatched. The CDR3 loop reads CASSAGQGETQYF. The CDR3 DNA is TGTGCCAGCAGCGCCGGACAGGGGGAGACCCAGTACTTC. Complete variable domain (other parts from reference TRBV7-3 and TRBJ2-5): GAGVSQTPSNKVTEKGKYVELRCDPISGHTALYWYRQSLGQGPEFLIYFQGTGAADDSGLPNDRFFAVRPEGSVSTLKIQRTERGDSAVYLCASSAGQGETQYFGPGTRLLVL.

This clone was recorded once. As DNA, the CDR3 is TGTGCCAGCAGCTCATCAGGGGCTGGGGCCAACGTCCTGACTTTC. Translating gives CASSSSGAGANVLTF. The rearrangement uses TRBV7-9 and TRBJ2-6, with a tentative D call TRBD1 (6 bases). This CDR3 region has 15 residues. Germline CDR1 SEHNR, CDR2 FQNEAQ (reference sequence). Trimming cost V 4 bases and J 2 bases, with 9 bases left between them. The whole variable domain, filled in from reference TRBV7-9 and TRBJ2-6, reads DTGVSQNPRHKITKRGQNVTFRCDPISEHNRLYWYRQTLGQGPEFLTYFQNEAQLEKSRLLSDRFSAERPKGSFSTLEIQRTEQGDSAMYLCASSSSGAGANVLTFGAGSRLTVL.

J is TRBJ2-5 and V is TRBV6-5; a possible D gene is TRBD2 (8 bases). With 7 bases removed from V and 2 bases from J, the gap between germline ends came to 17 bases. Per the germline V gene, CDR1 is MNHEY and CDR2 is SVGAGI. The CDR3 is 15 residues long. CDR3 sequence reads: CASTSGGGIQETQYF. The CDR3 DNA is TGTGCCAGCACCTCGGGAGGGGGCATACAAGAGACCCAGTACTTC.

V and J are TRBV6-6 and TRBJ1-4; 7 nucleotides line up with TRBD1. The V and J ends lost 6 bases and 4 bases, in that order; junction bases with no gene match: 8. Germline assignment: CDR1 MNHNY and CDR2 SVGAGI (reference sequence). The CDR3 spans 15 residues. DNA of the CDR3: TGTGCCAGCAGACAAGACAGGGCTAGTAATGAAAAACTGTTTTTT. This codes for CASRQDRASNEKLFF.

The chain employs TRBV3-1 (or the pseudogene TRBV3-2) and TRBJ1-3; tentatively, D is TRBD1 (6 bases). Germline CDR1 reads LGHDT; CDR2 reads YNNKEL (reference sequence). V lost 4 bases and J 1 base, leaving 14 bases between the germline ends. The CDR3 spans 16 residues. CDR3 sequence (DNA): TGTGCCAGCAGCCGGACAGCTACGGGGTCTGGAAACACCATATATTTT. The encoded protein is CASSRTATGSGNTIYF.

The chain is built from TRBV6-7 and TRBJ2-1, with 12 positions matching TRBD2. TRBV6-7 is given ORF status, its function remaining uncertain. V gave up 5 bases and J gave up 7 bases; unmatched junction bases: 9. The length of the CDR3 is 16 residues. The CDR3 bases are TGTGCCAGCAGTACGGAGGCTAGCGGGGGGGCGAATGAGCAGTTCTTC. Its translation is CASSTEASGGANEQFF.